Shown below are 32 T cell receptor beta chains from a single sample sequenced in a study of Tregs in tolerant kidney transplant recipients. Produced via immunoSEQ multiplex PCR; TCRdb's table is partial and in-frame only. The data hold about 68,000 clones, with roughly 84% observed a single time. The material sequenced was CD4+ T cells from blood. These receptors originate from a human donor in good health.

The V gene is TRBV6-6, the J gene TRBJ1-2; TRBD1 might be the D (6 bases). V was cut by 6 bases and J by 6 bases, with 11 bases left in between. Germline V gene data show CDR1 as MNHNY and CDR2 as SVGAGI (reference sequence). This CDR3 is built from 12 residues. This CDR3 is CASRGTIDGYTF. CDR3 coding DNA: TGTGCCAGCAGAGGGACAATCGATGGCTACACCTTC.

By share, this clone counts as medium-sized. The rearrangement joins TRBV7-3 to TRBJ1-1, with TRBD1 matching 9 bases. Germline lookup yields CDR1 SGHTA and CDR2 FQGTGA. V was pared by 4 bases and J by 5 bases, with 2 bases of the junction left unmatched. The CDR3 runs to 13 residues. The CDR3 sequence is CASSSGQGTEAFF. The CDR3 DNA reads as TGTGCCAGCAGCTCCGGACAGGGGACTGAAGCTTTCTTT.

The V gene is TRBV27, the J gene TRBJ2-5; D is undetermined. The germline V gene has CDR1 MNHEY and CDR2 SMNVEV (reference sequence). This CDR3 is built from 18 residues. V lost 4 bases and J lost 5, with 26 bases in between. The CDR3: CASSSLSPWLAGTETQYF. CDR3 DNA sequence: TGTGCCAGCAGTTCACTATCCCCCTGGTTAGCTGGCACGGAGACCCAGTACTTC.

The genes are TRBV28 and TRBJ2-1; perhaps TRBD2 as D (6 bases). Between the trimmed V and J ends, which lost 7 bases and 2 bases, there was a span of 15 bases. CDR3 length: 15 residues. The V gene's germline CDR1 is MDHEN and CDR2 SYDVKM. CDR3 loop: CASTPQGGTYNEQFF. The CDR3 bases are TGTGCCAGCACCCCGCAGGGAGGTACCTACAATGAGCAGTTCTTC.

The chain employs TRBV11-2 and TRBJ2-7; D is possibly TRBD1 or TRBD2 (5 bases each). The CDR3 totals 15 residues. The ends were cut back, 6 bases at V and 3 bases at J, with 18 bases in the middle. CDR1 and CDR2 (germline): SGHAT, FQNNGV. The CDR3 coding sequence is TGTGCCAGCAGGCCAACGGGGCAGGAGATCTACGAGCAGTACTTC. It translates to CASRPTGQEIYEQYF.

V gene TRBV11-3 combines with J gene TRBJ2-7, with 9 bases fitting TRBD2. This CDR3 comprises 14 residues. Losses at the gene ends were 1 base for V and 4 bases for J; bases not matched to a gene: 2. Germline V gives CDR1 SGHNT, CDR2 YENEEA. This chain's CDR3 is CASSLVAGAYEQYF. CDR3 DNA sequence: TGTGCCAGCAGCTTAGTAGCGGGAGCATACGAGCAGTACTTC.

CDR3 sequence (DNA): TGTGCCAGTAGTCGGGGACTGATAGCACAAGCCTACGAGCAGTACTTC. This gives the protein CASSRGLIAQAYEQYF. This rearrangement joins TRBV19 to TRBJ2-7; tentative D call: TRBD2 (6 bases). CDR3 length: 16 amino acids. Per germline, CDR1 LNHDA and CDR2 SQIVND (reference sequence). V lost 5 bases, J lost 2 bases, and 19 bases lay in between. The variable domain in full, with the rest retrieved from reference TRBV19 and TRBJ2-7, is DGGITQSPKYLFRKEGQNVTLSCEQNLNHDAMYWYRQDPGQGLRLIYYSQIVNDFQKGDIAEGYSVSREKKESFPLTVTSAQKNPTAFYLCASSRGLIAQAYEQYFGPGTRLTVT.

The chain is built from TRBV4-2 and TRBJ1-1; TRBD1 aligns across 8 bases. The germline gives CDR1 LGHNA, CDR2 YNFKEQ. The V segment lost 2 bases and the J segment 1 base; nucleotides outside the gene matches: 3. This CDR3 is built from 15 residues. The chain's CDR3 is CASSQPGTGNTEAFF. The DNA of the CDR3 is TGTGCCAGCAGCCAACCCGGGACAGGGAACACTGAAGCTTTCTTT.

The table lists this clone with a count of one. The genes are TRBV11-3 and TRBJ2-3; D gene uncertain. From germline, CDR1 is SGHNT and CDR2 YENEEA. The CDR3 is made up of 13 amino acids. The V gene lost 5 bases and the J gene lost 3 bases, with 9 bases spanning the gap. The CDR3 coding sequence is TGTGCCAGCAGCGCGTTTGGGACAGATACGCAGTATTTT. Its protein is CASSAFGTDTQYF.

The chain is built from TRBV4-3 and TRBJ2-1; the D is unclear. V gave up 0 bases and J gave up 6 bases, with 12 bases separating them. The length of the CDR3 is 15 residues. Per germline, CDR1 LGHNA and CDR2 YSLEER. CDR3 residues: CASSQEGQTRNEQFF. The CDR3 DNA reads TGCGCCAGCAGCCAAGAAGGTCAGACTCGCAATGAGCAGTTCTTC.

V gene TRBV11-3 combines with J gene TRBJ2-1, with 8 bases lining up with TRBD2. The J segment lost 1 base and the V segment lost 5 bases, leaving 16 bases of the junction unmatched. CDR1 is SGHNT, CDR2 YENEEA, per germline. This CDR3 is built from 19 residues. CDR3 sequence: CASSGGLVAGSGSYNEQFF. The CDR3, as DNA: TGTGCCAGCAGCGGGGGTTTGGTAGCGGGATCGGGATCCTACAATGAGCAGTTCTTC. The full variable domain, in which reference TRBV11-3 and TRBJ2-1 provide the parts outside the CDR3, is EAGVVQSPRYKIIEKKQPVAFWCNPISGHNTLYWYLQNLGQGPELLIRYENEEAVDDSQLPKDRFSAERLKGVDSTLKIQPAELGDSAVYLCASSGGLVAGSGSYNEQFFGPGTRLTVL.

This chain uses TRBV6-5 with TRBJ1-5, with 8 bases identical to TRBD1. V shed 0 bases, J shed 5 bases, and the junction held 3 bases outside the gene matches. The CDR3 length is 15 residues. From germline, CDR1 is MNHEY and CDR2 SVGAGI. This CDR3 is CASSYSTGADQPQHF. CDR3 nucleotide sequence: TGTGCCAGCAGTTACTCGACAGGGGCCGATCAGCCCCAGCATTTT.

The V call is TRBV2, the J call TRBJ1-1, with a weak D call TRBD1 (6 bases). Germline-derived CDR1 and CDR2 are SNHLY and FYNNEI. V dropped 2 bases and J dropped 0 bases, with 7 bases sitting between them. This CDR3 spans 14 amino acids. Written as DNA, the CDR3 is TGTGCCAGCAGTGAACAGGGGATGAACACTGAAGCTTTCTTT. Translated, it gives CASSEQGMNTEAFF. Variable domain in full (rest from reference TRBV2 and TRBJ1-1): EPEVTQTPSHQVTQMGQEVILRCVPISNHLYFYWYRQILGQKVEFLVSFYNNEISEKSEIFDDQFSVERPDGSNFTLKIRSTKLEDSAMYFCASSEQGMNTEAFFGQGTRLTVV.

V and J are TRBV4-3 and TRBJ2-2; D may be TRBD1 or TRBD2 (5 bases each). The V gene lost 2 bases and the J gene lost 6 bases, with 16 bases spanning the gap. Looked up from germline, CDR1 is LGHNA and CDR2 is YSLEER. The length of the CDR3 is 16 residues. The CDR3 bases are TGCGCCAGCAGCCAACAGTTGGGGGATCTTGCCGGGGAGCTGTTTTTT. It encodes CASSQQLGDLAGELFF.

The rearrangement joins TRBV5-1 to TRBJ2-1, with TRBD1 identical over 10 bases. Germline CDR1 reads SGHRS; CDR2 reads YFSETQ. CDR3 size: 18 residues. Losses at the gene ends were 2 bases for V and 8 bases for J; bases not matched to a gene: 16. The CDR3 DNA is TGCGCCAGCAGCTTACAACCCCTCGGGACAGGGGCCCCGCATGAGCAGTTCTTC. Its translation is CASSLQPLGTGAPHEQFF. Full variable domain (outside the CDR3, taken from reference TRBV5-1 and TRBJ2-1): KAGVTQTPRYLIKTRGQQVTLSCSPISGHRSVSWYQQTPGQGLQFLFEYFSETQRNKGNFPGRFSGRQFSNSRSEMNVSTLELGDSALYLCASSLQPLGTGAPHEQFFGPGTRLTVL.

The chain has TRBV6-4 and TRBJ2-1; 7 bases are shared with TRBD1. V shed 0 bases and J 6 bases; nucleotides not matched to a gene: 8. Germline CDR1 MRHNA, CDR2 SNTAGT. The CDR3 is 16 amino acids. The CDR3 coding sequence is TGTGCCAGCAGTGACTCGCTCCGGGACAGACCCAATGAGCAGTTCTTC. This encodes CASSDSLRDRPNEQFF.

CDR3 sequence reads: CASSMGLAQYYEQYF. CDR3 nucleotide sequence: TGTGCCAGTAGTATGGGACTAGCGCAATACTACGAGCAGTACTTC. This chain uses TRBV19 with TRBJ2-7, with 10 positions matching TRBD2. V was clipped by 3 bases and J by 3 bases; unmatched bases: 5. Germline V gene sequence: CDR1 LNHDA, CDR2 SQIVND (reference sequence). The CDR3 is 15 amino acids. The full variable domain, its missing parts supplied by reference TRBV19 and TRBJ2-7, is DGGITQSPKYLFRKEGQNVTLSCEQNLNHDAMYWYRQDPGQGLRLIYYSQIVNDFQKGDIAEGYSVSREKKESFPLTVTSAQKNPTAFYLCASSMGLAQYYEQYFGPGTRLTVT.

J is TRBJ2-7 and V is TRBV18, with D hard to call. Germline V CDR1 and CDR2: KGHSH, LQKENI. V was pared by 3 bases and J by 5 bases, with 11 bases between. The CDR3 sequence is 13 residues long. The CDR3 sequence: CASSPLASDEQYF. The DNA for the CDR3 is TGTGCCAGCTCACCCTTGGCTTCGGACGAGCAGTACTTC.

The chain joins TRBV23-1 to TRBJ1-4; tentatively, D is TRBD1 (5 bases). TRBV23-1 is annotated as an ORF whose role is uncertain. Between the trimmed V and J ends, which lost 3 bases and 0 bases, there was a span of 14 bases. The CDR3 has 17 amino acids. CDR3 coding DNA: TGCGCCAGCAGTCAGCGCGGGACTGAGGCAACTAATGAAAAACTGTTTTTT. Its protein product is CASSQRGTEATNEKLFF.

The V and J genes are TRBV7-2 and TRBJ2-3; D is undetermined. Germline V CDR1 and CDR2: SGHTA, FQGNSA. V gave up 3 bases and J gave up 0 bases, with 10 bases separating them. CDR3 length: 15 amino acids. The CDR3 reads CASSLGPASTDTQYF. In DNA, the CDR3 is TGTGCCAGCAGCTTGGGTCCCGCGAGCACAGATACGCAGTATTTT.

The rearrangement links TRBV6-5 to TRBJ1-1, with D possibly TRBD1 on 5 matching bases. With 10 bases removed from V and 4 bases from J, the gap between germline ends came to 13 bases. CDR3 size: 12 residues. The germline V gene has CDR1 MNHEY and CDR2 SVGAGI. The CDR3 reads CATTRGPTEAFF. CDR3 coding DNA: TGTGCCACAACACGGGGACCCACTGAAGCTTTCTTT.

The chain employs TRBV5-1 and TRBJ1-3; no firm D call. V lost 5 bases, J lost 2 bases, and 8 bases lay in between. Per germline, CDR1 SGHRS and CDR2 YFSETQ. CDR3 length: 13 amino acids. CDR3 protein: CASRSGAGNTIYF. CDR3 bases: TGCGCCAGCAGGAGTGGGGCTGGAAACACCATATATTTT.

The chain uses TRBV5-1 and TRBJ2-1, with 12 bases matching TRBD2. Unmatched junction bases numbered 4, after V lost 5 bases and J lost 4 bases. CDR3 length: 15 residues. Per the germline V gene, CDR1 is SGHRS and CDR2 is YFSETQ. The CDR3 reads CASRQTSGGYNEQFF. CDR3 in DNA: TGCGCCAGCAGGCAAACTAGCGGGGGGTACAATGAGCAGTTCTTC.

The chain joins TRBV6-1 to TRBJ1-6, with D unclear. The CDR3 length is 14 residues. The V end lost 7 bases, the J end lost 8 bases, and 15 bases lay between the germline ends. CDR1 MNHNS and CDR2 SASEGT come from the germline V gene. The CDR3: CASNSFSRDSPLHF. DNA for the CDR3: TGTGCCAGCAACTCATTTTCTAGGGATTCACCCCTCCACTTT.

The rearrangement links TRBV6-5 to TRBJ1-2; 8 bases agree with TRBD1. The CDR3 consists of 13 residues. Germline V lookup: CDR1 MNHEY, CDR2 SVGAGI. V dropped 2 bases and J dropped 12; count of bases not matched to a gene: 8. CDR3 sequence reads: CASSYAGQGGDTF. The CDR3, as DNA: TGTGCCAGCAGTTACGCCGGACAGGGCGGGGACACCTTC.

With regard to this clone: A read error is likely here: a far larger clone is one base away. The gene calls are TRBV11-2 and TRBJ2-2, with a possible D match to TRBD2 (6 bases). The CDR3 length is 11 residues. With 8 bases removed from V and 5 bases from J, the gap between germline ends came to 6 bases. Germline CDR1 and CDR2: SGHAT and FQNNGV. CDR3: CASRETGELFF. CDR3 in DNA: TGTGCCAGCCGGGAGACCGGGGAGCTGTTTTTT.

This clone has just one count. This chain connects TRBV5-4 to TRBJ2-7, with a possible D match to TRBD2 (5 bases). Germline V CDR1 and CDR2: SGHNT, YYREEE (reference sequence). The CDR3 covers 14 residues. Trimming removed 2 bases at V and 4 bases at J, with 13 bases between. In nucleotides, the CDR3 is TGTGCCAGCAGCTTAACGGGAAAGGCTTACGAGCAGTACTTC. Its translation: CASSLTGKAYEQYF.

The rearrangement joins TRBV5-1 to TRBJ2-3; TRBD2 matches at 15 bases. In germline, CDR1 is SGHRS, CDR2 YFSETQ. The CDR3 totals 19 residues. After removal of 4 bases from V and 0 bases from J, the junction contained 9 bases not matched to a gene. The CDR3 DNA reads TGCGCCAGCAGCCCGGGACTAGCGGGAGGACGTCCTAGCACAGATACGCAGTATTTT. Translation gives CASSPGLAGGRPSTDTQYF.

The chain is built from TRBV5-1 and TRBJ1-5, with 12 bases aligning to TRBD1. The CDR3 extends over 16 amino acids. Losses at the gene ends were 4 bases for V and 7 bases for J; bases not matched to a gene: 9. The germline gives CDR1 SGHRS, CDR2 YFSETQ. The CDR3 DNA sequence: TGCGCCAGCAGCCTAGGGACAGGGGGCCCCTTCCAGCCCCAGCATTTT. It encodes CASSLGTGGPFQPQHF.

The V and J genes are TRBV12-5 and TRBJ2-5, with D possibly TRBD2 on 5 matching bases. CDR3 length: 15 amino acids. The V and J ends lost 1 base and 1 base respectively, with 10 bases between them. Germline V CDR1 and CDR2: LGHNT, FRNRAP. DNA of the CDR3: TGTGCTAGTGGTTTGGGTCGGGGTTTCCAAGAGACCCAGTACTTC. Protein product: CASGLGRGFQETQYF.

In this sample, this clone turned up a few times. The chain has TRBV7-2 and TRBJ2-2; D not resolved. V was trimmed by 1 base and J by 0 bases, leaving 15 bases between them. CDR1 and CDR2 from the germline V gene are SGHTA and FQGNSA. The CDR3 extends over 18 amino acids. DNA of the CDR3: TGTGCCAGCAGCTTAGAAGGAAGGGCTCGCGCGAACACCGGGGAGCTGTTTTTT. Encoded protein: CASSLEGRARANTGELFF.

The chain links TRBV5-1 to TRBJ1-1; weak D call: TRBD1 (5 bases). Between the trimmed V and J ends, which lost 0 bases and 5 bases, there was a span of 11 bases. The germline gives CDR1 SGHRS, CDR2 YFSETQ. CDR3 length: 14 amino acids. CDR3 nucleotide sequence: TGCGCCAGCAGCTTGGCGAGGGGTGGAACTGAAGCTTTCTTT. Its translation: CASSLARGGTEAFF.